This T cell receptor (beta chain) was documented in a study of cytomegalovirus exposure and HLA in healthy donors (dated by TCRdb to about 2017). General notes on the study: According to an earlier analysis of 550 to 750 of the donors, about 179 million T cells yielded 90 million to 130 million unique TCR beta sequences and about 280 Gb of sequence data. An early release covering about 600 HLA-typed donors comprised 300 to 350 gigabases of sequencing data and tens of millions of unique TCR sequences. Among the roughly 380 genotyped donors, 81% belonged to the genetic ancestry cluster associated with self-reported Caucasian donors. The study aimed to test whether signatures of past pathogen exposure could be identified by cataloging public T cell receptors. The T cell repertoires of several hundred subjects were profiled by immunosequencing and related to cytomegalovirus serostatus. In addition to the first cohort of about 650 subjects, a separate validation cohort of approximately 120 different subjects was used. To predict cytomegalovirus infection status, the study brought together high-throughput TCR immunosequencing, statistical association of individual TCRs with disease status, and machine learning. A later analysis re-examined previously published TCR beta repertoires from about 670 donors and added high-resolution HLA genotyping to investigate patterns of TCR occurrence. In the later analysis, no new phenotypic data were used to find candidate immune exposures; instead, reliance was placed on TCR beta sequences and their occurrence across donors. An earlier analysis of 587 of the donors used high-throughput TCR beta sequencing to judge whether each TCR beta V gene segment behaved as functional or pseudogenic. Donor age, sex, ethnicity and CMV serostatus were collected together with the repertoire data. A later genetic analysis took genome-wide SNP genotypes for about 65% of the 666 donors and used that subset as a discovery cohort. Every discovery cohort repertoire had been produced on one sequencing platform. HLA typing included class I and class II loci at four-digit resolution. Typing coverage differed by locus: A, B, C, DRB1 and DQB1 were typed in roughly 629-630 donors, DQA1 in 522, DPA1 in around 610, and DPB1 in roughly 450. About five DR-DQ haplotypes were handled as single units for association and clustering, since linkage in the cohort was strong. On average, about 240,000 unique TCR beta nucleotide sequences were sequenced per donor among more than 350 genotyped donors of the cohort, with about 17% of those sequences being non-productive.

Notes on this clone: This receptor's antigen is unknown. Per-base quality was not reported, and no clone a single base away is much larger than it.

The library was made by the immunoSEQ multiplex PCR assay. The multiplex PCR relied on a mix of 60 forward primers for TCR Vbeta segments and 13 reverse primers for TCR Jbeta segments. Amplification of the CDR3 region of rearranged TCR beta genes was performed with a multiplex PCR assay on genomic DNA. The Illumina HiSeq System was used to sequence the amplified TCR beta libraries as 87-base-pair reads. In the source study's methods: In a later analysis, about 80 million unique TCR beta chains were counted across the roughly 610 repertoires, and around 10 million of these chains were shared by at least two donors. To remove PCR and sequencing errors, raw reads were error-corrected and collapsed into unique sequences using a nearest-neighbor algorithm that merged closely related sequences. Alignment of CDR3 sequences to IMGT reference sequences was used to assign V, D and J gene segments. For a sequence to be retained, a match of at least six nucleotides to both a V gene segment and a J gene segment was required. Rearrangements were classified as productive when the CDR3 lacked stop codons and remained in frame with V and J, and all other rearrangements were classified as non-productive. Following IMGT convention, CDR3 was defined as the stretch from the second conserved V-encoded cysteine up to the conserved J-encoded phenylalanine. In an earlier analysis of roughly 610 of the donors, sequences lacking an unambiguous match to a single V gene segment were excluded. An earlier analysis of a few hundred of the donors called V segments functional above 56.7% productive rearrangements and segregating when the between-donor standard deviation exceeded 5%. A statistical classification framework was developed to diagnose cytomegalovirus status using the catalog of TCR beta chain sequences. In a later analysis, TCR nucleotide sequences were compared against IMGT/GENE-DB human TR gene sequences so that V and J genes could be assigned. In a later analysis, CDR3 sequences and most-parsimonious VDJ recombination scenarios were assigned using the TCRdist pipeline. In a later analysis, every TCR beta chain was defined by the combination of its CDR3 amino acid sequence and its V-gene family, and reads without a unique V-gene family were dropped. A later analysis removed over 500 highly shared, low-generation-probability nucleotide sequences to deal with suspected cross-contamination and a sequencing artifact. In a later analysis, a clonal expansion index was calculated for each public chain from normalized within-repertoire ranks of inferred template counts. In a later analysis, generation probabilities were computed using a VDJ recombination model fitted to out-of-frame rearrangements, and the results were checked against IGoR. In a later analysis, TCR-TCR, TCR-HLA and TCR-CMV co-occurrence was scored with hypergeometric tests, and a repertoire-size bias correction was applied to TCR pairs. To estimate false discovery rates, a later analysis permuted the HLA or CMV assignments 20 times. In a later analysis, co-occurring TCRs were grouped using DBSCAN, with TCRdist sequence similarity added in when clustering inside HLA-allele-positive subsets. For co-occurrence clustering, repertoires with fewer than 30,000 or more than 120,000 public chains were excluded, along with five repertoires with anomalous nucleotide sharing. TCRdb stores this immuneACCESS table with in-frame sequences only. Part of the clones is absent; in the studies checked, under half of the shortfall reflects unresolved V genes, and no reason is known for the rest. V, J and clone size are those of that table, while D and trimming were read from the DNA. The sample table lists some 94,000 clones, roughly 70% of them with a count of one. The ten largest account for 2.7% of the sample.

The cohort was made up of 666 healthy bone marrow donors. All cohort members were sampled while nominally healthy, although unrecorded immune exposures were likely present. The donor was CMV seronegative and belonged to the group of over 300 seronegative cohort members. Every donor gave a peripheral blood sample, and the peripheral blood mononuclear cells from that sample were used for TCR beta sequencing. Genomic DNA was extracted from the blood cell samples with the Qiagen DNeasy Blood Extraction Kit. Overall results and qualifications from the work: Across donors, most TCR sequences were observed very rarely, whereas some public TCRs were present in many individuals. Linkage disequilibrium might explain the correlated functional status among segregating V segments, but an unknown experimental factor could not be ruled out. A further reported finding was that TCR beta sequences accurately predicted the HLA-A and HLA-B alleles for most subjects in the first cohort. For the cohort, immune exposure information was limited to CMV serostatus. In a later analysis, HLA-associated TCR beta chains were found to be more clonally expanded and to have lower generation probabilities than equally common non-associated chains. Strong co-occurrence of HLA alleles, especially DR and DQ, made assigning TCR associations to individual alleles difficult. Most CMV-associated TCR beta chains appeared to be HLA-restricted in a later analysis, and the HLA associations seemed to be driven largely by CMV exposure. An association between a missense DCLRE1C variant and V-gene and J-gene trimming of TCR beta chains was found in a later genetic analysis and replicated in an independent cohort. Because the 87-base-pair reads could not distinguish some IMGT-functional V segments, including TRBV6-2 and TRBV6-3, those segments were excluded. It was suggested by the authors that the approach could potentially be generalized to other disease states and immunological phenotypes. In an earlier analysis of fewer than 700 of the donors, most TCR beta V segments appeared in productive rearrangements about 87% or about 30% of the time, broadly matching IMGT annotations. Compared with the approximately 720-donor mean, donors in an Asian-associated ancestry cluster had fewer N-insertions in productive TCRs, according to a later genetic analysis. The classifier was reported to diagnose cytomegalovirus status with high specificity and sensitivity in both the original cohort and the validation cohort. The study listed around 160 TCR beta chains as associated with cytomegalovirus. A later analysis reported that several top co-occurrence clusters appeared linked to parvovirus B19, influenza, CMV and Epstein-Barr virus. Sequencing depth was assumed to be roughly uniform across donors in the presence/absence analyses, though that assumption may not hold. A later analysis found that TCR association rates varied across HLA loci, with DRB1 alleles showing the most associated TCRs and HLA-C alleles the fewest. A group of highly shared sequence variants was considered likely to be a technical artifact of the sequencing pipeline. Because HLA typing was missing for some donors at each locus, association tests included only the typed subset. In a later analysis, about 17,000 TCR beta sequences were associated with specific HLA alleles at a false discovery rate of 0.05. The earlier analysis of some 540 of the donors excluded over 15 rarely observed V segments, including chromosome 9 orphons, because counts were too low. Only TCR beta chains were sequenced in this cohort, and the absence of alpha or paired-chain data limited detectable features. Three of the identified cytomegalovirus-associated TCR beta chains were confirmed in vitro to be specific for cytomegalovirus antigens.

Its CDR3 holds 14 amino acids, cysteine through phenylalanine. The read is trimmed to its CDR3 DNA, 42 bases read in frame from base 1. According to the germline V gene, CDR1 reads MNHEY and CDR2 reads SVGAGI. At the junction V is shortened by 0 bases and J by 6 bases, with 11 bases in between. Sequenced input: PBMCs. The TCR originated in a man in his fifties or sixties in good health and CMV-seronegative. The V and J genes are TRBV6-5 and TRBJ2-5; a weak D assignment points to TRBD2 (6 bases agree). The nucleotide sequence is TGTGCCAGCAGTTACTCCGCGGGATGGAAGACCCAGTACTTC. The encoded protein is CASSYSAGWKTQYF.